The source of this T cell receptor (beta chain) is a study of monozygotic twins with inflammatory bowel disease. No DNA is given; TCRdb re-called the 5' RACE reads and lists each CDR3 protein once. The data include fewer than 400,000 distinct CDR3 sequences; the top ten clones carry approximately 5.4%. The CDR3 runs 14 residues. In germline, CDR1 is SGHNT, CDR2 YYREEE (reference sequence). The sequence was obtained from a human donor with ulcerative colitis or Crohn's disease, or a healthy co-twin of an affected twin (not recorded which). The sequenced sample was blood. The J gene is TRBJ2-7, the V gene TRBV5-4; TCRdb calls TRBD1, which cannot be checked without DNA. CDR3 in amino acids: CASSLQGPLYEQYF.